The TCR beta chain described here comes from a study of cytomegalovirus exposure and HLA in healthy donors. The study, taken as a whole, reports: Reports credit the classifier with highly specific, highly sensitive diagnosis of cytomegalovirus status.

PCR amplification relied on 60 Vbeta primers (plus 13 Jbeta primers). Clones were read by immunoSEQ multiplex PCR, and TCRdb kept only the in-frame ones, dropping some. The data show 150,000 to 200,000 clones, approximately 85% seen once. Details on this clone: No antigen is known for it.

Germline assignment: CDR1 KGHSH and CDR2 LQKENI. V was pared by 5 bases and J by 6 bases, with 13 bases of the junction left unmatched. CDR3 length: 18 residues. The TCR originated in a woman between 50 and 59 years old in good health and CMV-seronegative. V gene TRBV18 combines with J gene TRBJ2-5; the match to TRBD2 covers 15 bases. What was sequenced was PBMCs. In DNA, the CDR3 is TGTGCCAGCTCATCCTGGACTAGCGGGAGGGAACCCGGACAGACCCAGTACTTC. This gives the protein CASSSWTSGREPGQTQYF.